This entry lists 22 T cell receptor beta chains sequenced from one sample in a study of cytomegalovirus exposure and HLA in healthy donors. Primers: 60 Vbeta forward and 13 Jbeta reverse. The assay was immunoSEQ multiplex PCR, and TCRdb's table has in-frame clones only and misses some. Here the sample spans around 97,000 clones, 60% to 85% being singletons. Sequenced sample: PBMCs. These receptors were taken from a man aged 45-65 years in good health and CMV-seropositive.

The table lists this clone with a few counts. The chain carries TRBV4-3 and TRBJ2-2; 9 nucleotides match TRBD2. The germline CDR1 and CDR2 sequences are LGHNA and YSLEER. The CDR3 runs to 17 residues. V shed 1 base and J 3 bases; nucleotides not matched to a gene: 6. CDR3 DNA sequence: TGCGCCAGCAGCCAAGCAGCGGGAGGAGCTGACACCGGGGAGCTGTTTTTT. Its translation is CASSQAAGGADTGELFF.

J is TRBJ2-2 and V is TRBV9, with 11 nucleotides matching TRBD2. The length of the CDR3 is 15 residues. V shed 7 bases and J 7 bases; nucleotides not matched to a gene: 9. CDR1 is SGDLS, CDR2 YYNGEE, per germline. Written as DNA, the CDR3 is TGTGCCAGCCAAACTAGCGGGAGTTCGGACGGGGAGCTGTTTTTT. Its protein product is CASQTSGSSDGELFF. Full variable domain (remainder filled in from reference TRBV9 and TRBJ2-2): DSGVTQTPKHLITATGQRVTLRCSPRSGDLSVYWYQQSLDQGLQFLIQYYNGEERAKGNILERFSAQQFPDLHSELNLSSLELGDSALYFCASQTSGSSDGELFFGEGSRLTVL.

CDR3 in amino acids: CASSPQGRGEAFF. The CDR3 bases are TGTGCCAGCAGCCCACAGGGAAGAGGTGAAGCTTTCTTT. J is TRBJ1-1 and V is TRBV7-6; D may be TRBD1 (6 bases). CDR3 length: 13 amino acids. V shed 5 bases and J shed 7 bases, with 14 bases lying between them. Germline V gives CDR1 SGHVS, CDR2 FNYEAQ. Variable domain in full (rest from reference TRBV7-6 and TRBJ1-1): GAGVSQSPRYKVTKRGQDVALRCDPISGHVSLYWYRQALGQGPEFLTYFNYEAQQDKSGLPNDRFSAERPEGSISTLTIQRTEQRDSAMYRCASSPQGRGEAFFGQGTRLTVV.

This chain links TRBV19 with TRBJ1-4; D might be TRBD1 (6 bases). V was pared by 1 base and J by 6 bases, with 15 bases between. The CDR3 has 16 amino acids. CDR1 is LNHDA, CDR2 SQIVND, per germline (reference sequence). The CDR3 DNA follows: TGTGCCAGTAGTATAGGGGGCGACAGGCGGCATGAAAAACTGTTTTTT. This gives the protein CASSIGGDRRHEKLFF.

In regard to this clone: Different DNA sequences within this sample yield the same CDR3. The chain uses TRBV27 and TRBJ1-4; D is unresolved. Germline CDR1 is MNHEY and CDR2 is SMNVEV (reference sequence). This CDR3 region has 13 residues. V was trimmed by 8 bases and J by 0 bases, leaving 7 bases between them. CDR3 nucleotide sequence: TGTGCCAGCGGGAGAACAACTAATGAAAAACTGTTTTTT. Protein sequence: CASGRTTNEKLFF.

The V and J genes are TRBV5-4 and TRBJ2-1; no definite D call. The germline gives CDR1 SGHNT, CDR2 YYREEE (reference sequence). Trimming took off 4 bases at V and 2 bases at J, with 16 bases between the two ends. The CDR3 totals 16 residues. CDR3 DNA sequence: TGTGCCAGCAGCGCCTCCGGGTCATGGCCCTACAATGAGCAGTTCTTC. Translated: CASSASGSWPYNEQFF.

The CDR3 bases are TGTGCCAGCAGTTTGTCCGACAGGGTGGGATCACCCCTCCACTTT. Protein sequence: CASSLSDRVGSPLHF. The V and J genes are TRBV28 and TRBJ1-6; 7 bases are a match to TRBD1. The length of the CDR3 is 15 residues. Losses at the gene ends were 3 bases for V and 10 bases for J; bases not matched to a gene: 9. Germline V gives CDR1 MDHEN, CDR2 SYDVKM.

This chain connects TRBV5-6 to TRBJ2-7; a weak D match, TRBD1 (6 bases). CDR3 size: 15 residues. V lost 4 bases and J 5 bases, leaving 19 bases between the germline ends. Germline CDR1 reads SGHDT; CDR2 reads YYEEEE. CDR3: CASSRGQPSRDEQYF. The CDR3 DNA reads as TGTGCCAGCAGCAGGGGACAACCCAGCAGGGACGAGCAGTACTTC.

The chain is built from TRBV14 and TRBJ2-7; TRBD2 might be the D (7 bases). Trimming pared 0 bases from V and 2 bases from J, leaving 20 bases between. Germline CDR1 is SGHDN and CDR2 is FVKESK. The CDR3 spans 18 residues. CDR3: CASSQDIGGGTLPYEQYF. The CDR3 nucleotides are TGTGCCAGCAGCCAAGATATTGGGGGGGGCACCCTTCCCTACGAGCAGTACTTC.

The chain couples TRBV27 to TRBJ2-1; TRBD2 matches 10 bases. CDR1 is MNHEY and CDR2 is SMNVEV in the germline V gene (reference sequence). Losses at the gene ends were 4 bases for V and 1 base for J; bases not matched to a gene: 19. This CDR3 spans 21 amino acids. The CDR3 sequence is CASSSEPQFLAGEVSYNEQFF. The CDR3, as DNA: TGTGCCAGCAGTTCGGAACCCCAGTTTCTAGCGGGAGAGGTATCCTACAATGAGCAGTTCTTC.

V is TRBV2 and J is TRBJ2-1; D is unresolved. Trimming left V 4 bases short and J 7 bases short, with 2 bases between. Germline V gene sequence: CDR1 SNHLY, CDR2 FYNNEI. This CDR3 is built from 10 residues. The CDR3 spells CASSVNEQFF. In DNA form, the CDR3 reads TGTGCCAGCAGTGTAAATGAGCAGTTCTTC.

This chain links TRBV6-6 with TRBJ2-2; D possibly corresponds to TRBD1 (6 bases). Germline CDR1 is MNHNY and CDR2 is SVGAGI (reference sequence). The V gene lost 5 bases and the J gene lost 4 bases, with 8 bases spanning the gap. The CDR3 is 13 residues long. The CDR3 DNA reads as TGTGCCAGCAGTGGCAGGGGCACCGGGGAGCTGTTTTTT. This encodes CASSGRGTGELFF.

This clone has just a few counts. The chain uses TRBV9 and TRBJ2-3, with no clear D. V lost 2 bases, J lost 2 bases, and 3 bases lay in between. The CDR3 loop spans 12 amino acids. Germline loops: CDR1 SGDLS, CDR2 YYNGEE. In DNA, the CDR3 is TGTGCCAGCAGCGTCCTCACAGATACGCAGTATTTT. It translates to CASSVLTDTQYF.

The chain carries TRBV29-1 and TRBJ2-7; weak D call: TRBD1 (6 bases). Germline CDR1 is SQVTM and CDR2 is ANQGSEA. Trimming left V 8 bases short and J 0 bases short, with 17 bases between. The length of the CDR3 is 14 residues. CDR3 sequence reads: CSILDRSFSYEQYF. The CDR3 DNA sequence: TGCAGCATTCTCGACAGGAGTTTCTCCTACGAGCAGTACTTC.

The chain is built from TRBV28 and TRBJ2-5; 8 nucleotides line up with TRBD1. CDR1 is MDHEN and CDR2 is SYDVKM in the germline V gene. The V segment lost 5 bases and the J segment 4 bases; nucleotides outside the gene matches: 15. This CDR3 contains 17 residues. CDR3 sequence: CASSPGTGIFSGETQYF. DNA of the CDR3: TGTGCCAGCAGTCCCGGGACAGGTATTTTTTCGGGAGAGACCCAGTACTTC.

The chain joins TRBV28 to TRBJ1-4; D is possibly TRBD1 (5 bases). CDR1 MDHEN and CDR2 SYDVKM come from the germline V gene. The CDR3 contains 13 residues. V lost 7 bases, J lost 17 bases, and 23 bases lay in between. The chain's CDR3 is CASTKPGGVSIFF. DNA for the CDR3: TGTGCCAGCACAAAACCCGGAGGGGTATCGATTTTTTTT.

The rearrangement joins TRBV28 to TRBJ2-7; a weak D match, TRBD1 (6 bases). Deletions cut 3 bases from V and 3 bases from J, with 9 bases between. Germline V gives CDR1 MDHEN, CDR2 SYDVKM. The length of the CDR3 is 13 residues. The CDR3 loop is CASSLGARYEQYF. In DNA, the CDR3 is TGTGCCAGCAGTTTGGGGGCGCGCTACGAGCAGTACTTC.

The chain recombines TRBV9 with TRBJ2-7, with 9 bases aligning to TRBD1. The V and J ends lost 4 bases and 3 bases, in that order; junction bases with no gene match: 5. Germline V CDR1 and CDR2: SGDLS, YYNGEE. The CDR3 has 14 amino acids. The CDR3 nucleotides read TGTGCCAGCAGCCTCGGGACAGGGATCTACGAGCAGTACTTC. It translates to CASSLGTGIYEQYF. Full variable domain (remainder filled in from reference TRBV9 and TRBJ2-7): DSGVTQTPKHLITATGQRVTLRCSPRSGDLSVYWYQQSLDQGLQFLIQYYNGEERAKGNILERFSAQQFPDLHSELNLSSLELGDSALYFCASSLGTGIYEQYFGPGTRLTVT.

The genes are TRBV5-4 and TRBJ2-1; 10 bases match TRBD2. CDR3 length: 15 residues. CDR1 SGHNT and CDR2 YYREEE come from the germline V gene (reference sequence). Trimming at V came to 4 bases and at J to 4 bases, leaving 5 bases not matched to a gene. The CDR3 coding sequence is TGTGCCAGCAGCATGACTAGCGGGTTATACAATGAGCAGTTCTTC. It translates to CASSMTSGLYNEQFF.

The sample holds one count of this clone. This chain uses TRBV10-2 with TRBJ1-4, with D possibly TRBD1 on 6 matching bases. Germline CDR1 WSHSY, CDR2 SAAADI. The CDR3 runs to 14 residues. Trimming took off 6 bases at V and 4 bases at J, with 12 bases between the two ends. The CDR3 nucleotides read TGCGCCAGCAGGCTGGGACACCTTAATGAAAAACTGTTTTTT. Protein product: CASRLGHLNEKLFF.

This clone was observed a few times. The rearrangement links TRBV6-4 to TRBJ2-2; the D is unclear. The CDR3 spans 14 residues. Between the trimmed V and J ends, which lost 0 bases and 3 bases, there was a span of 5 bases. Germline V CDR1 and CDR2: MRHNA, SNTAGT. CDR3 sequence: CASSDSADTGELFF. Written as DNA, the CDR3 is TGTGCCAGCAGTGACTCGGCAGACACCGGGGAGCTGTTTTTT.

The rearrangement uses TRBV6-4 and TRBJ2-7, with D possibly matching TRBD2 (6 bases). CDR3 length equals 16 residues. Germline values: CDR1 MRHNA, CDR2 SNTAGT. V lost 9 bases, J lost 2 bases, and 23 bases lay in between. CDR3 DNA sequence: TGTGCCAGGGCGGCCTGGGGGGAACGCGGCCCCTACGAGCAGTACTTC. Its protein is CARAAWGERGPYEQYF.